Below, 27 T cell receptor beta chains from the same sample are listed, as sequenced in a study of blood T cell repertoires in COVID-19. Some clones are missing from TCRdb's copy, which holds only in-frame ones; the method was immunoSEQ multiplex PCR. The sample has 150,000 to 190,000 clones, under 90% seen once. Sequences were obtained from PBMCs or T cells enriched from blood (not recorded which). All receptors derive from a man aged 50 to 59 who had recovered from COVID-19.

The chain links TRBV12-5 to TRBJ1-1; 7 bases map to TRBD1. V shed 2 bases, J shed 2 bases, and the junction held 5 bases outside the gene matches. The germline V gene has CDR1 LGHNT and CDR2 FRNRAP. The CDR3 is made up of 15 amino acids. DNA of the CDR3: TGTGCTAGTGGTTTGATCAGGGACAGCAACACTGAAGCTTTCTTT. It encodes CASGLIRDSNTEAFF.

As for this clone: The germline gene is not matched at one end of the junction; a read error may be the cause. The V call is TRBV7-7, the J call TRBJ2-5; 9 bases fit TRBD1. The CDR3 sequence is 14 residues long. The V gene's germline CDR1 is SSHAT and CDR2 FNYEAQ (reference sequence). The DNA of the CDR3 is TGTGCTAGCAGTTCACAGGGGGCCCGGGAGACCCAGTACTTC. Translating gives CASSSQGARETQYF.

The V and J genes are TRBV5-1 and TRBJ2-3; 10 bases fit TRBD2. Per the germline V gene, CDR1 is SGHRS and CDR2 is YFSETQ. The CDR3 is 16 residues long. Trimming at V came to 0 bases and at J to 12 bases, leaving 13 bases not matched to a gene. CDR3 protein: CASSLAGLAGALPQYF. CDR3 nucleotides: TGCGCCAGCAGCTTGGCCGGGCTAGCGGGGGCCCTTCCTCAGTATTTT.

The chain joins TRBV18 to TRBJ1-1; 7 nucleotides align to TRBD1. This CDR3 has 15 residues. Germline CDR1 KGHSH, CDR2 LQKENI. V dropped 4 bases and J dropped 4; count of bases not matched to a gene: 9. The CDR3 protein is CASSQGVQGTTEAFF. The CDR3 DNA follows: TGTGCCAGCTCACAGGGCGTACAGGGGACCACTGAAGCTTTCTTT.

This clone was recorded once. This sequence joins TRBV4-1 and TRBJ1-5; D is perhaps TRBD1 (5 bases). Germline CDR1 reads MGHRA; CDR2 reads YSYEKL. This CDR3 is built from 15 residues. The V gene lost 0 bases and the J gene lost 7 bases, with 13 bases spanning the gap. CDR3 sequence reads: CASSQDPGVYQPQHF. The CDR3 bases are TGCGCCAGCAGCCAAGATCCGGGGGTTTACCAGCCCCAGCATTTT.

The rearrangement joins TRBV19 to TRBJ1-2, with 12 bases lining up with TRBD1. Germline CDR1 LNHDA, CDR2 SQIVND (reference sequence). V gave up 6 bases and J gave up 3 bases; unmatched junction bases: 5. The CDR3 runs to 15 residues. The CDR3 loop reads CASRGTGGIYYGYTF. The CDR3 nucleotides are TGTGCCAGTAGGGGGACAGGGGGCATCTACTATGGCTACACCTTC.

The chain couples TRBV5-1 to TRBJ2-7; TRBD1 agrees at 7 bases. CDR1 and CDR2 from the germline V gene are SGHRS and YFSETQ. This CDR3 has 14 residues. V gave up 1 base and J gave up 2 bases; unmatched junction bases: 3. The CDR3 region is CASSLRDSPYEQYF. For the CDR3, the DNA is TGCGCCAGCAGCTTGAGGGACAGTCCCTACGAGCAGTACTTC.

There are a few counts of this clone. This chain uses TRBV30 with TRBJ1-6; D might be TRBD1 (5 bases). The V end was cut by 0 bases, the J end by 13 bases, with 10 bases between. Germline lookup yields CDR1 GTSNPN and CDR2 SVGIG (reference sequence). This CDR3 has 12 residues. DNA of the CDR3: TGTGCCTGGAGTGTTTCGGCAGGGCCCCTCCACTTT. Translation gives CAWSVSAGPLHF.

The chain uses TRBV7-9 and TRBJ2-5, with D possibly TRBD2 on 7 matching bases. The CDR3 length is 14 residues. Trimming took off 6 bases at V and 4 bases at J, with 15 bases between the two ends. Germline assignment: CDR1 SEHNR and CDR2 FQNEAQ (reference sequence). Here the CDR3 reads CASSPRGGGETQYF. The CDR3 coding sequence is TGTGCCAGCAGTCCCAGGGGAGGGGGAGAGACCCAGTACTTC.

This clone was seen only once. The V gene is TRBV2, the J gene TRBJ1-5, with D unclear. Germline V lookup: CDR1 SNHLY, CDR2 FYNNEI. Trimming removed 1 base at V and 5 bases at J, with 6 bases between. CDR3 length: 13 amino acids. The CDR3 sequence: CASSEVAYQPQHF. CDR3 coding DNA: TGTGCCAGCAGTGAAGTAGCCTATCAGCCCCAGCATTTT.

This chain connects TRBV5-1 to TRBJ2-3; 7 bases are a match to TRBD2. Germline trimming cut 0 bases from V and 6 bases from J; bases unmatched to any gene: 4. This CDR3 spans 14 amino acids. The germline V gene encodes CDR1 SGHRS and CDR2 YFSETQ. Here the CDR3 reads CASSLASGVDTQYF. As DNA, the CDR3 is TGCGCCAGCAGCTTGGCCAGCGGGGTGGATACGCAGTATTTT.

This chain connects TRBV4-1 to TRBJ2-1; 9 nucleotides agree with TRBD2. The V and J ends lost 0 bases and 4 bases, in that order; junction bases with no gene match: 4. This CDR3 has 16 residues. The germline gives CDR1 MGHRA, CDR2 YSYEKL. The CDR3: CASSQDWRGGYNEQFF. DNA of the CDR3: TGCGCCAGCAGCCAAGATTGGCGGGGGGGTTACAATGAGCAGTTCTTC.

The chain employs TRBV29-1 and TRBJ1-2; 7 bases match TRBD1. J lost 3 bases, V lost 7 bases, and 8 bases had no gene match. This CDR3 is built from 13 residues. The V gene's germline CDR1 is SQVTM and CDR2 ANQGSEA. For the CDR3, the DNA is TGCAGCGCCGCAGGGGGAGCTTACTATGGCTACACCTTC. It is translated as CSAAGGAYYGYTF.

The chain carries TRBV3-1 (or the pseudogene TRBV3-2) and TRBJ2-4, with D unclear. V dropped 3 bases and J dropped 5 bases, with 8 bases sitting between them. The CDR3 covers 13 residues. Looked up from germline, CDR1 is LGHDT and CDR2 is YNNKEL (reference sequence). The CDR3 loop is CASSHRHQNIQYF. The CDR3 DNA sequence: TGTGCCAGCAGCCACCGACATCAAAACATTCAGTACTTC.

J is TRBJ1-5 and V is TRBV7-2; D not certain. CDR3 length: 14 amino acids. With 0 bases removed from V and 6 bases from J, the gap between germline ends came to 9 bases. CDR1 is SGHTA, CDR2 FQGNSA, per germline. The chain's CDR3 is CASSLASRTQPQHF. Written as DNA, the CDR3 is TGTGCCAGCAGCTTAGCTAGTCGTACTCAGCCCCAGCATTTT.

This chain joins TRBV6-5 and TRBJ2-7; 7 bases are shared with TRBD2. The trim removed 0 bases at V and 4 bases at J, leaving 9 bases unmatched. The germline V gene encodes CDR1 MNHEY and CDR2 SVGAGI. CDR3 length: 16 amino acids. CDR3 DNA: TGTGCCAGCAGTTACTCGGCGGGGGAGTCCTGGTACGAGCAGTACTTC. Encoded protein: CASSYSAGESWYEQYF.

The genes are TRBV10-3 and TRBJ2-1; TRBD2 matches 16 bases. The germline gives CDR1 ENHRY, CDR2 SYGVKD. The ends lost 8 bases at V and 10 bases at J; junction bases unmatched: 8. The CDR3 has 15 amino acids. CDR3 loop: CAISGGTSGREEQFF. Here the CDR3 DNA reads TGTGCCATCTCCGGGGGGACTAGCGGGAGGGAGGAGCAGTTCTTC.

The chain employs TRBV7-9 and TRBJ2-1; 13 bases are a match to TRBD2. The CDR3 runs 14 residues. Germline V gene lookup returns CDR1 SEHNR and CDR2 FQNEAQ (reference sequence). V gave up 1 base and J gave up 10 bases; unmatched junction bases: 1. As DNA, the CDR3 is TGTGCCAGCAGCTTAGAGGGACTAGCGGGGGAGCAGTTCTTC. Encoded protein: CASSLEGLAGEQFF. Full variable domain (missing parts from reference TRBV7-9 and TRBJ2-1): DTGVSQNPRHKITKRGQNVTFRCDPISEHNRLYWYRQTLGQGPEFLTYFQNEAQLEKSRLLSDRFSAERPKGSFSTLEIQRTEQGDSAMYLCASSLEGLAGEQFFGPGTRLTVL.

CDR3 sequence: CASTHRGRTYEQYF. The CDR3 DNA reads as TGTGCCAGCACCCACCGCGGGAGGACCTACGAGCAGTACTTC. The chain has TRBV6-5 and TRBJ2-7; TRBD2 agrees at 8 bases. CDR3 length: 14 residues. V gave up 7 bases and J gave up 2 bases; unmatched junction bases: 7. The germline V gene has CDR1 MNHEY and CDR2 SVGAGI.

The chain links TRBV19 to TRBJ1-1, with 8 bases that match TRBD1. CDR3 size: 15 residues. J gave up 4 bases and V 5 bases, and 9 bases lay outside the gene matches. The germline gives CDR1 LNHDA, CDR2 SQIVND (reference sequence). CDR3 protein: CASSRKGQGGTEAFF. The CDR3 DNA is TGTGCCAGTAGTCGCAAAGGACAGGGCGGCACTGAAGCTTTCTTT.

V usage is TRBV27 and J usage is TRBJ2-5; D is perhaps TRBD1 (6 bases). Germline V gene sequence: CDR1 MNHEY, CDR2 SMNVEV (reference sequence). The CDR3 extends over 14 amino acids. Trimming took 7 bases from V and 7 from J, leaving 19 bases between them. The CDR3 is CASTKTGPPWTQYF. DNA for the CDR3: TGTGCCAGCACTAAGACAGGACCCCCCTGGACCCAGTACTTC.

The V gene is TRBV7-3, the J gene TRBJ2-2, with a weak D call TRBD2 (5 bases). Trimming left V 5 bases short and J 8 bases short, with 6 bases between. There are 11 residues in the CDR3. The germline CDR1 and CDR2 sequences are SGHTA and FQGTGA. As DNA, the CDR3 is TGTGCCAGCAGCCGGGGTGGGGAGCTGTTTTTT. This encodes CASSRGGELFF.

The V call is TRBV29-1, the J call TRBJ2-5, with 15 bases that match TRBD2. Trimming removed 7 bases from V and 1 base from J; junction bases left unmatched: 7. The CDR3 contains 16 residues. Per germline, CDR1 SQVTM and CDR2 ANQGSEA. CDR3 sequence reads: CSARGLAGGSQETQYF. As DNA, the CDR3 is TGCAGCGCCCGAGGACTAGCGGGGGGGTCCCAAGAGACCCAGTACTTC.

This rearrangement joins TRBV6-2 or TRBV6-3 to TRBJ2-3; TRBD2 might be the D (6 bases). The CDR3 extends over 15 amino acids. V was cut by 5 bases and J by 0 bases, with 12 bases left in between. The germline gives CDR1 MNHEY, CDR2 SVGEGT. CDR3 residues: CASSVSGHSTDTQYF. DNA of the CDR3: TGTGCCAGCAGTGTTAGCGGTCATAGCACAGATACGCAGTATTTT.

The rearrangement links TRBV11-3 to TRBJ2-1; 11 nucleotides match TRBD2. Per the germline V gene, CDR1 is SGHNT and CDR2 is YENEEA. This CDR3 is 16 amino acids long. V was pared by 1 base and J by 7 bases, with 6 bases of the junction left unmatched. CDR3 in amino acids: CASSLGGLAAANEQFF. The DNA for the CDR3 is TGTGCCAGCAGCTTAGGGGGACTAGCGGCGGCAAATGAGCAGTTCTTC.

This clone was seen only a few times. CDR3 loop: CASSSRDRGFFEKLFF. The CDR3 DNA follows: TGTGCCAGTAGTTCCCGGGACAGGGGCTTCTTTGAAAAACTGTTTTTT. J is TRBJ1-4 and V is TRBV19, with 10 nucleotides matching TRBD1. CDR3 length: 16 residues. Unmatched junction bases numbered 10, after V lost 5 bases and J lost 7 bases. Looked up from germline, CDR1 is LNHDA and CDR2 is SQIVND (reference sequence).

CDR3 residues: CASTKTGGLNTEAFF. The CDR3 DNA reads as TGTGCCAGCACCAAGACAGGGGGCTTGAACACTGAAGCTTTCTTT. This rearrangement joins TRBV6-5 to TRBJ1-1, with 10 positions matching TRBD1. V was clipped by 7 bases and J by 0 bases; unmatched bases: 5. CDR3 size: 15 residues. The germline V gene has CDR1 MNHEY and CDR2 SVGAGI.